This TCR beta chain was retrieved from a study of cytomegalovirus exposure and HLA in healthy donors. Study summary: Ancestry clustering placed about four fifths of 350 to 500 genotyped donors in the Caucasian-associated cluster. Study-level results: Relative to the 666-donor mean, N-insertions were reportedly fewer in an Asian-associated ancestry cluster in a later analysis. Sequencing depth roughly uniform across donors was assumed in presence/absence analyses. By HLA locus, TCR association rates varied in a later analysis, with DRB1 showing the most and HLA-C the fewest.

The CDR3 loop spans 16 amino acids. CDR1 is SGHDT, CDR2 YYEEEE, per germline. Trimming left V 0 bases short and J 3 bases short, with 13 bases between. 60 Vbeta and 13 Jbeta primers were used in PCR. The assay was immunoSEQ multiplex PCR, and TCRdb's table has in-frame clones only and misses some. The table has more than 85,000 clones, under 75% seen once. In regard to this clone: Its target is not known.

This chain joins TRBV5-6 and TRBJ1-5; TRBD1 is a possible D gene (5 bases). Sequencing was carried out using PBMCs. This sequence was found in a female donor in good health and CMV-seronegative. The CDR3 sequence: CASSLEVGEANQPQHF. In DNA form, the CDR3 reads TGTGCCAGCAGCTTGGAGGTAGGGGAAGCCAATCAGCCCCAGCATTTT.